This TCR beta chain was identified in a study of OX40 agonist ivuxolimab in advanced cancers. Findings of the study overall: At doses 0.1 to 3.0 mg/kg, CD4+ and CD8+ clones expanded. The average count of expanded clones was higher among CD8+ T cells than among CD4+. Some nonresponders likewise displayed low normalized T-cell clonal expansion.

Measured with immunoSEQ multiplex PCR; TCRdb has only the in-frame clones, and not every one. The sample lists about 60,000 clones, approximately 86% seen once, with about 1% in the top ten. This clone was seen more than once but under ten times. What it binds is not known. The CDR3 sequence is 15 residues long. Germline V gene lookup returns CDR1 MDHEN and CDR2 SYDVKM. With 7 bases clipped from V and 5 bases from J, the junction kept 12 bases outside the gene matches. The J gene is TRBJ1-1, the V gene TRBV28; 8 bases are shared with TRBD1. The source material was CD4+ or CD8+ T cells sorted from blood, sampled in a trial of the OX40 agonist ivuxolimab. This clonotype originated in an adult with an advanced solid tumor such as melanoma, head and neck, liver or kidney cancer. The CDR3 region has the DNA TGTGCCAGCATGTCGCGTGGGACAGGTCGGACTGAAGCTTTCTTT. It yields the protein CASMSRGTGRTEAFF.